This T cell receptor (beta chain) was sequenced during a study of blood T cell repertoires in COVID-19. Study background: PBMCs, B-cell-depleted T cells, or T cells provided the cDNA or gDNA that made up the material.

The V and J ends lost 5 bases and 5 bases, in that order; junction bases with no gene match: 9. The CDR3 spans 15 residues. CDR1 and CDR2 (germline): MNHEY, SVGAGI. Profiling relied on immunoSEQ multiplex PCR, and the TCRdb table lists in-frame clones only, not all of them. The top ten hold approximately 1.3% of the sample, which has around 160,000 clones, 88% seen once. Participant ages covered about 18 to 90 years across about 25 US areas. The chain recombines TRBV6-5 with TRBJ2-5; 9 bases align to TRBD1. Sequencing input: PBMCs or T cells enriched from blood (not recorded which). The TCR originated in a woman in her twenties or thirties with acute COVID-19. CDR3 protein: CASSRDRDGWETQYF. The CDR3 DNA reads TGTGCCAGCAGTCGGGACAGGGATGGTTGGGAGACCCAGTACTTC.